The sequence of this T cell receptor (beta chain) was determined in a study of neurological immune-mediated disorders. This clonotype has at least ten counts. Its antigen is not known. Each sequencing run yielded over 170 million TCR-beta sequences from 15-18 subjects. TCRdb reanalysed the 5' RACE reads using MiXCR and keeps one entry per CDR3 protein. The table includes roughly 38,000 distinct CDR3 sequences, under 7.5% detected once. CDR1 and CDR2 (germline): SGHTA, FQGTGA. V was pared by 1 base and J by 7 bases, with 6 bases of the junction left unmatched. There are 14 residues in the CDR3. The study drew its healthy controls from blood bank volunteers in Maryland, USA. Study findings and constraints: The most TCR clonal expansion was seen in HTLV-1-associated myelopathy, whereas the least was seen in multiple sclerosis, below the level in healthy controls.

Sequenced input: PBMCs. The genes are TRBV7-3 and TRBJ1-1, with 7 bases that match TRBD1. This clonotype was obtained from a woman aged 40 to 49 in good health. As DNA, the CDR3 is TGTGCCAGCAGCTTAAGTGACAGGGATGGTGAAGCTTTCTTT. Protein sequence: CASSLSDRDGEAFF. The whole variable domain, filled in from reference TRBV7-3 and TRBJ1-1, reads GAGVSQTPSNKVTEKGKYVELRCDPISGHTALYWYRQSLGQGPEFLIYFQGTGAADDSGLPNDRFFAVRPEGSVSTLKIQRTERGDSAVYLCASSLSDRDGEAFFGQGTRLTVV.